These T cell receptor beta chains were read from a single sample in a study of blood T cell repertoires in COVID-19. Repertoires were generated with immunoSEQ multiplex PCR, while TCRdb's copy carries only in-frame clones and drops some. The sample includes 39,000 or so clones, around 88% of them seen just once. The specimen was peripheral blood. All receptors derive from a woman of 80 years or more with active or convalescent COVID-19. Each CDR3 is given with its conserved first and last residue. The D gene is left open where the match is weak. Clone size is stated in some rows and not others, as once, few, many or a class when expanded.

CASRPGGSTSPLHF	TGTGCCAGCAGACCCGGGGGGTCTACGTCACCCCTCCACTTT	.	TRBV27	TRBJ1-6	.
CASSTRDPAHVNEQFF	TGTGCCAGTAGTACCCGTGATCCCGCACACGTCAATGAGCAGTTCTTC	.	TRBV19	TRBJ2-1	.
CASSILDRDPTDTQYF	TGTGCCAGCAGCATCCTCGACAGGGACCCTACAGATACGCAGTATTTT	TRBD1	TRBV7-9	TRBJ2-3	.
CASRKRTTNTEAFF	TGTGCCAGCAGAAAGAGAACCACGAACACTGAAGCTTTCTTT	.	TRBV28	TRBJ1-1	.
CASSETPYNEQFF	TGTGCCAGCAGTGAGACTCCTTACAATGAGCAGTTCTTC	.	TRBV6-1	TRBJ2-1	.
CASSFPGVETQYF	TGCGCCAGCAGCTTCCCAGGGGTGGAGACCCAGTACTTC	.	TRBV5-1	TRBJ2-5	few
CASSGSGTNEKLFF	TGTGCCAGTAGTGGTTCAGGAACTAATGAAAAACTGTTTTTT	.	TRBV19	TRBJ1-4	.
CASSRQGTNTGELFF	TGTGCCAGCAGTCGACAGGGGACGAACACCGGGGAGCTGTTTTTT	TRBD1	TRBV6-2/TRBV6-3	TRBJ2-2	.
CASRDRGNQPQHF	TGTGCCAGCAGGGACAGGGGTAATCAGCCCCAGCATTTT	TRBD1	TRBV28	TRBJ1-5	few
CASSDPGQGHNEKLFF	TGTGCCAGTAGTGATCCGGGACAGGGGCATAATGAAAAACTGTTTTTT	TRBD1	TRBV19	TRBJ1-4	few
CASSYKQNTEAFF	TGTGCCAGCAGCTATAAGCAAAACACTGAAGCTTTCTTT	.	TRBV28	TRBJ1-1	.
CASSPGRGAQETQYF	TGCGCCAGCAGCCCGGGGCGGGGGGCCCAAGAGACCCAGTACTTC	TRBD2	TRBV5-1	TRBJ2-5	.
CASSKTGGIGNQPQHF	TGTGCCAGTAGTAAAACAGGGGGCATCGGCAATCAGCCCCAGCATTTT	TRBD1	TRBV19	TRBJ1-5	.
CASSQDHLEQETQYF	TGTGCCAGCAGCCAAGATCACTTAGAACAAGAGACCCAGTACTTC	.	TRBV3-1/TRBV3-2	TRBJ2-5	.
CASSPSGNYEQYF	TGCGCCAGCAGCCCTAGCGGAAACTACGAGCAGTACTTC	TRBD2	TRBV5-1	TRBJ2-7	.
CASSSIQGTTDTQYF	TGCGCCAGCAGCTCCATACAGGGGACCACAGATACGCAGTATTTT	TRBD1	TRBV5-1	TRBJ2-3	few
CASSRLAIFGNEQFF	TGTGCCAGCAGCCGGCTAGCGATATTCGGGAATGAGCAGTTCTTC	.	TRBV5-4	TRBJ2-1	.
CASSYSGGGYTF	TGTGCCAGCAGTTACTCAGGGGGCGGCTACACCTTC	TRBD1	TRBV6-2/TRBV6-3	TRBJ1-2	.
CASSDGQPQETQYF	TGTGCCAGCAGCGACGGACAGCCTCAAGAGACCCAGTACTTC	.	TRBV9	TRBJ2-5	.
CASSSPPADTQYF	TGTGCCAGCAGCTCCCCCCCGGCAGATACGCAGTATTTT	.	TRBV5-8	TRBJ2-3	.
CASSIVAQGDQPQHF	TGTGCCAGTAGTATAGTAGCGCAGGGGGATCAGCCCCAGCATTTT	TRBD1	TRBV19	TRBJ1-5	once
CASIEASGGGDTQYF	TGTGCCAGCATCGAAGCTAGCGGAGGGGGAGATACGCAGTATTTT	.	TRBV5-8	TRBJ2-3	few
CAWTLVRGNYGYTF	TGTGCCTGGACCCTCGTCCGGGGGAACTATGGCTACACCTTC	.	TRBV30	TRBJ1-2	.
CASTKGQGPSEPQHF	TGTGCCAGCACGAAAGGACAGGGGCCCAGTGAGCCCCAGCATTTT	TRBD1	TRBV6-6	TRBJ1-5	.
CASSSRGGNTIYF	TGTGCCAGCAGTTCCCGGGGTGGAAACACCATATATTTT	.	TRBV28	TRBJ1-3	.
CASSSRRTDGNTIYF	TGTGCCAGCAGCTCTCGGAGGACGGATGGAAACACCATATATTTT	.	TRBV5-5	TRBJ1-3	.
CASSFRAGGWTGELFF	TGTGCCAGCAGTTTCCGCGCGGGAGGGTGGACCGGGGAGCTGTTTTTT	TRBD2	TRBV27	TRBJ2-2	.
CATSGDRGNTEAFF	TGTGCCACCAGCGGAGACAGGGGAAACACTGAAGCTTTCTTT	TRBD1	TRBV15	TRBJ1-1	.
CASSIVEGGEQFF	TGTGCCAGTAGTATAGTGGAAGGGGGTGAGCAGTTCTTC	.	TRBV19	TRBJ2-1	.
CASSVTGLAPTGELFF	TGTGCCAGCAGCGTAACCGGACTAGCCCCGACCGGGGAGCTGTTTTTT	TRBD2	TRBV9	TRBJ2-2	.
CASRFGYGYTF	TGTGCCAGCAGGTTCGGCTATGGCTACACCTTC	.	TRBV9	TRBJ1-2	.
CASSLTGDSNQPQHF	TGTGCCAGCAGTTTAACGGGGGATAGCAATCAGCCCCAGCATTTT	.	TRBV27	TRBJ1-5	.
CASSLGLQSYEQYF	TGTGCCAGCAGCTTAGGACTCCAATCCTACGAGCAGTACTTC	.	TRBV11-2	TRBJ2-7	.
CASLRTLYSNQPQHF	TGTGCCAGTTTGCGGACACTCTATAGCAATCAGCCCCAGCATTTT	.	TRBV19	TRBJ1-5	.
CASSVFQRVAQYNEQFF	TGTGCCAGCAGCGTCTTCCAGAGGGTTGCGCAATACAATGAGCAGTTCTTC	.	TRBV9	TRBJ2-1	.
CASKEVADTQYF	TGCGCCAGCAAGGAGGTTGCAGATACGCAGTATTTT	.	TRBV10-2	TRBJ2-3	.
CASSYPGQGSNEQFF	TGTGCCAGCAGTTACCCGGGACAGGGTAGTAATGAGCAGTTCTTC	TRBD1	TRBV6-5	TRBJ2-1	once
CASSTPDRVNTEAFF	TGTGCCAGTAGTACACCCGACAGGGTGAACACTGAAGCTTTCTTT	TRBD1	TRBV19	TRBJ1-1	.
CASSSGFGYTF	TGTGCCAGCAGCTCCGGGTTTGGCTACACCTTC	.	TRBV5-6	TRBJ1-2	few
CASSYETSPGYEQYF	TGTGCCAGCAGCTATGAGACTAGTCCTGGCTACGAGCAGTACTTC	.	TRBV7-8	TRBJ2-7	.
CASRPGQGVNGELFF	TGCGCCAGCAGGCCGGGACAGGGGGTTAACGGGGAGCTGTTTTTT	TRBD1	TRBV5-1	TRBJ2-2	.
CASSDQGGGAHTEAFF	TGTGCCAGCAGTGACCAAGGGGGAGGGGCACACACTGAAGCTTTCTTT	.	TRBV2	TRBJ1-1	.
CASSVDAGTEAFF	TGTGCCAGCAGCGTAGACGCGGGCACTGAAGCTTTCTTT	.	TRBV9	TRBJ1-1	few
CAWSDTWTSGTDTQYF	TGTGCCTGGAGTGATACCTGGACTAGCGGGACGGATACGCAGTATTTT	TRBD2	TRBV30	TRBJ2-3	.
CATSGDRGGNQPQHF	TGTGCCACCTCCGGGGACAGGGGTGGGAATCAGCCCCAGCATTTT	TRBD1	TRBV19	TRBJ1-5	.
CASSQGGLIHEQYF	TGTGCCAGCAGCCAAGGGGGCCTCATCCACGAGCAGTACTTC	.	TRBV3-1/TRBV3-2	TRBJ2-7	.
CATNRDSNSPLHF	TGTGCCACGAACCGGGACTCAAATTCACCCCTCCACTTT	.	TRBV9	TRBJ1-6	.
CASSWAGLAGGGELFF	TGTGCCAGCAGCTGGGCGGGACTAGCGGGAGGCGGGGAGCTGTTTTTT	TRBD2	TRBV5-4	TRBJ2-2	.
CASSPTRTGGGYTF	TGTGCCAGTAGTCCGACACGGACAGGAGGCGGCTACACCTTC	TRBD1	TRBV19	TRBJ1-2	.
CASSLGLAGGRDEQFF	TGTGCCAGCAGCTTAGGACTAGCGGGAGGTAGGGATGAGCAGTTCTTC	TRBD2	TRBV7-9	TRBJ2-1	.
CASSQAAEAFF	TGTGCCAGCAGTCAAGCGGCTGAAGCTTTCTTT	.	TRBV28	TRBJ1-1	.
CASSLGTGYLEQYF	TGTGCCAGCAGTCTGGGGACAGGATATTTGGAGCAGTACTTC	TRBD1	TRBV28	TRBJ2-7	.
CAEPRETYEQYF	TGTGCAGAACCGCGGGAGACCTACGAGCAGTACTTC	TRBD2	TRBV27	TRBJ2-7	.
CASSLNQGLAGGVSYNEQFF	TGTGCCAGCAGCTTAAACCAGGGACTAGCGGGAGGGGTATCCTACAATGAGCAGTTCTTC	TRBD2	TRBV7-3	TRBJ2-1	few
CASSYSAVSGNTIYF	TGTGCCAGCAGTTACTCGGCAGTCTCTGGAAACACCATATATTTT	.	TRBV6-5	TRBJ1-3	.